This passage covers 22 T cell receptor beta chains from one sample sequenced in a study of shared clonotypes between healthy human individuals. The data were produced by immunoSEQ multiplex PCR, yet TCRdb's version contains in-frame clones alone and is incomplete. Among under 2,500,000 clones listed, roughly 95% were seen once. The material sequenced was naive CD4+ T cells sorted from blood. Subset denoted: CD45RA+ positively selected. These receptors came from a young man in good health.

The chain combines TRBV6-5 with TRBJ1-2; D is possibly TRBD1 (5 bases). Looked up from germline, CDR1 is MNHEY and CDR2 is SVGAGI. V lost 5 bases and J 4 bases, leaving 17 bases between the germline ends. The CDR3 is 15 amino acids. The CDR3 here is CASSPQARGGYGYTF. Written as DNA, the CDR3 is TGTGCCAGCAGTCCACAGGCCCGCGGGGGCTATGGCTACACCTTC.

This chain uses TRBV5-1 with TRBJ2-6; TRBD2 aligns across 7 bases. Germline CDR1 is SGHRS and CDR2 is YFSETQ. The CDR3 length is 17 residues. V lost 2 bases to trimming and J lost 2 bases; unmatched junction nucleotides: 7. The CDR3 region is CASSLAGFGAGANVLTF. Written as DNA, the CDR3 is TGCGCCAGCAGCTTAGCGGGGTTCGGAGCTGGGGCCAACGTCCTGACTTTC.

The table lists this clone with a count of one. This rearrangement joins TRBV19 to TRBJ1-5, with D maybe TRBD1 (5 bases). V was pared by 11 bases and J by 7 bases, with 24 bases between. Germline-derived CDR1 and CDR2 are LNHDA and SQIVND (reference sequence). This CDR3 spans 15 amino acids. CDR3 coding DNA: TGTGCCGTTGGCGCCGGGACGACGCTGGGCCAGCCCCAGCATTTT. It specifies CAVGAGTTLGQPQHF.

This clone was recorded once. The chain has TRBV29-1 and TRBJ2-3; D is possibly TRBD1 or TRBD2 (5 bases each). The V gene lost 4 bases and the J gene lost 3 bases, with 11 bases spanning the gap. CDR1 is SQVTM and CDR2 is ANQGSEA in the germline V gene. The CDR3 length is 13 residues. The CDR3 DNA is TGCAGCGTTGGTCAGGGACCAACAGATACGCAGTATTTT. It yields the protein CSVGQGPTDTQYF.

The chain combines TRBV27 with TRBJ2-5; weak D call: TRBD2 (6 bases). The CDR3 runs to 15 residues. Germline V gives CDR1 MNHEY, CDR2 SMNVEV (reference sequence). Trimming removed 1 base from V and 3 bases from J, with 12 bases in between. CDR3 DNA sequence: TGTGCCAGCAGTTTATGGAGGGGAGATAAAGAGACCCAGTACTTC. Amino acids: CASSLWRGDKETQYF.

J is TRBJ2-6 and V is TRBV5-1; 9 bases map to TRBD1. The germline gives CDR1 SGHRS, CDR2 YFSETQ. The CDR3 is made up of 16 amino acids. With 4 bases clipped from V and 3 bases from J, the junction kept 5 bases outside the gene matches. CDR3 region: CASSKGQGFGANVLTF. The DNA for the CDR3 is TGCGCCAGCAGCAAGGGACAGGGATTTGGGGCCAACGTCCTGACTTTC.

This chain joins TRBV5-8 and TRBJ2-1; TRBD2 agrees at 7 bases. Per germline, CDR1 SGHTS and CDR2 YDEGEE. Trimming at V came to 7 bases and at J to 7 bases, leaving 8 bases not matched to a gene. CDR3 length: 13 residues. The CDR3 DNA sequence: TGTGCCAGCGCGTTGTTGGGGGGGAATGAGCAGTTCTTC. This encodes CASALLGGNEQFF.

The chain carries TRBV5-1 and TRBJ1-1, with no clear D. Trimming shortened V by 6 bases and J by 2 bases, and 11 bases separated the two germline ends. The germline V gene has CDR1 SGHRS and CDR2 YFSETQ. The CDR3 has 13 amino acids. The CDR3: CASTFTENTEAFF. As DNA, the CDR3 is TGCGCCAGCACCTTCACCGAAAACACTGAAGCTTTCTTT.

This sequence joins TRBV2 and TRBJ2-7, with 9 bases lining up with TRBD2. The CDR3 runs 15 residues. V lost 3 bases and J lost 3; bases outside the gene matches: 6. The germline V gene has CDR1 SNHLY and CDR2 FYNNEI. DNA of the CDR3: TGTGCCAGCAGTGAGACTGGACTAGCGCGCTACGAGCAGTACTTC. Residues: CASSETGLARYEQYF.

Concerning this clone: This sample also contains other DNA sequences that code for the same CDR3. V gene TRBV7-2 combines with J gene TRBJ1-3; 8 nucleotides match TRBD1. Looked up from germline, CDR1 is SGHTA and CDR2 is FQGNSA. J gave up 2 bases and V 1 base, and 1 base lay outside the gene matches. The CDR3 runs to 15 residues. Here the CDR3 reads CASSLDRGTGNTIYF. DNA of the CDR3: TGTGCCAGCAGCTTAGACAGGGGGACTGGAAACACCATATATTTT.

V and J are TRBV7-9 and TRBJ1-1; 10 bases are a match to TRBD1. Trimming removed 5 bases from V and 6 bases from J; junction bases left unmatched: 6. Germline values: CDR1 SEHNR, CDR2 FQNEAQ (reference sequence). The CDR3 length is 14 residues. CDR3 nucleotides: TGTGCCAGCAGCCCAGGACAGGGGGAGGCTGAAGCTTTCTTT. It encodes CASSPGQGEAEAFF. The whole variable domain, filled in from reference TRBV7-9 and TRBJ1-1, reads DTGVSQNPRHKITKRGQNVTFRCDPISEHNRLYWYRQTLGQGPEFLTYFQNEAQLEKSRLLSDRFSAERPKGSFSTLEIQRTEQGDSAMYLCASSPGQGEAEAFFGQGTRLTVV.

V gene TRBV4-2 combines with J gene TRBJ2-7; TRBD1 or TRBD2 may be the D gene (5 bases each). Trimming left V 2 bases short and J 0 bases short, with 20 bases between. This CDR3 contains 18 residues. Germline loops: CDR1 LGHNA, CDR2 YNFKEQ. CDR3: CASSQPRGVKPSSYEQYF. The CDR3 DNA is TGTGCCAGCAGCCAACCCCGAGGGGTCAAACCGAGCTCCTACGAGCAGTACTTC.

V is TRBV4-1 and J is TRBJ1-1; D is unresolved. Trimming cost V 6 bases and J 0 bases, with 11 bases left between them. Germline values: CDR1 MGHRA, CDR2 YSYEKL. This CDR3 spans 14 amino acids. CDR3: CASRELNMNTEAFF. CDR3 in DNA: TGCGCCAGCAGGGAGCTAAATATGAACACTGAAGCTTTCTTT.

DNA of the CDR3: TGTGCCAGCAGTCAGGGCGCTAATGAAAAACTGTTTTTT. It translates to CASSQGANEKLFF. The gene calls are TRBV27 and TRBJ1-4; a weak D match, TRBD1 (5 bases). The CDR3 runs 13 residues. Trimming took off 5 bases at V and 3 bases at J, with 7 bases between the two ends. Germline CDR1 and CDR2: MNHEY and SMNVEV (reference sequence). Complete variable domain (other parts from reference TRBV27 and TRBJ1-4): EAQVTQNPRYLITVTGKKLTVTCSQNMNHEYMSWYRQDPGLGLRQIYYSMNVEVTDKGDVPEGYKVSRKEKRNFPLILESPSPNQTSLYFCASSQGANEKLFFGSGTQLSVL.

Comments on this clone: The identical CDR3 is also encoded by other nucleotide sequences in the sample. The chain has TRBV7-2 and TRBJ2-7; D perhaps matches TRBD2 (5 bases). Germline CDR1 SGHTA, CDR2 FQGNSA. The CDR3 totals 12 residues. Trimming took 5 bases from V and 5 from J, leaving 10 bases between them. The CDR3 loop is CASSLEVHEQYF. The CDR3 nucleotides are TGTGCCAGCAGCCTGGAGGTACACGAGCAGTACTTC.

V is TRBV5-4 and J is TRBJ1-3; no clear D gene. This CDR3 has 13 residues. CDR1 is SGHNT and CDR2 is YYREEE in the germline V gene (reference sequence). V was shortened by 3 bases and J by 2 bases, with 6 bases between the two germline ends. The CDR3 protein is CASSSGTGNTIYF. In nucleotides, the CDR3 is TGTGCCAGCAGCTCGGGTACTGGAAACACCATATATTTT.

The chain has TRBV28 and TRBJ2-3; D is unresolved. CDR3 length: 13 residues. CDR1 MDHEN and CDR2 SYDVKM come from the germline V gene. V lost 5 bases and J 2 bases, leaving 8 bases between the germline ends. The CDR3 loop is CASSPGPTDTQYF. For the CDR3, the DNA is TGTGCCAGCAGTCCCGGGCCCACAGATACGCAGTATTTT.

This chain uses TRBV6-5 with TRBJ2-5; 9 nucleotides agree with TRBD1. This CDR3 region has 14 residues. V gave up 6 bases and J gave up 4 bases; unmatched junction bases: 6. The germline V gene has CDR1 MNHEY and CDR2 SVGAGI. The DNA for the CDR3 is TGTGCCAGCAGGCGGGGACAGGGAACAGAGACCCAGTACTTC. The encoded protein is CASRRGQGTETQYF.

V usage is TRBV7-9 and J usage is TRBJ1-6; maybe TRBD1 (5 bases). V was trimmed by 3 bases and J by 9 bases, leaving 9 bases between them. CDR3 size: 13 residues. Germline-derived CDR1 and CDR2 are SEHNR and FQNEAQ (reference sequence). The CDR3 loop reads CASSFQGGSPLHF. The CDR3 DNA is TGTGCCAGCAGCTTCCAGGGTGGTTCACCCCTCCACTTT.

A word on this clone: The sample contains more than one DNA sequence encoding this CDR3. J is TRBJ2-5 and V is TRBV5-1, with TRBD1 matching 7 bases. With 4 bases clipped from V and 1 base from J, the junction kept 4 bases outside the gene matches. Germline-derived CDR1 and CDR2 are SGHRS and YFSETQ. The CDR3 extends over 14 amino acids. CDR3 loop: CASSVTGAQETQYF. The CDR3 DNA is TGCGCCAGCAGCGTTACAGGGGCCCAAGAGACCCAGTACTTC.

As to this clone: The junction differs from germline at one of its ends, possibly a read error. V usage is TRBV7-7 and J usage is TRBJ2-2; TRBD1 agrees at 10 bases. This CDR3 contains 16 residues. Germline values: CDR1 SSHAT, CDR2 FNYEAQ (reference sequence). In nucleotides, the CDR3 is TGTGCTAGCAGCCGAGGGACAGGGGCCAACACCGGGGAGCTGTTTTTT. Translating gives CASSRGTGANTGELFF.

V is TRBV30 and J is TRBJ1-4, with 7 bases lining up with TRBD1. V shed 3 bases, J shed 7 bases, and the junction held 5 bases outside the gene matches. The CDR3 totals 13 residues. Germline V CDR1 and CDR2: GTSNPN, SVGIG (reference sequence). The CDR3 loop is CAWRQGFGEKLFF. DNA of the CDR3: TGTGCCTGGAGACAGGGGTTTGGTGAAAAACTGTTTTTT.